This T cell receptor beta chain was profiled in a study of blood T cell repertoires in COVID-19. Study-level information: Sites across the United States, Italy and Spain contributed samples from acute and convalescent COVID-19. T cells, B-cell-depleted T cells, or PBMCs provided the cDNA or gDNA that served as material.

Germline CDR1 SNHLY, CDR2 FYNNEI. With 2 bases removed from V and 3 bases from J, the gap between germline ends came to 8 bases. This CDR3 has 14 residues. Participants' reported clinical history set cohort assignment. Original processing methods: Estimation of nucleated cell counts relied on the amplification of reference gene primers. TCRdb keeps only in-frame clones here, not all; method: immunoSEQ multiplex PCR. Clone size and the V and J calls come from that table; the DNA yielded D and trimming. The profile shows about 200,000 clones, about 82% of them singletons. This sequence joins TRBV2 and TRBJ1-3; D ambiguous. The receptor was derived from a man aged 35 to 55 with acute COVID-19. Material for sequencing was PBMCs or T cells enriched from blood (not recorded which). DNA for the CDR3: TGTGCCAGCAGTGAATATCGAGATGGAAACACCATATATTTT. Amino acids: CASSEYRDGNTIYF.